This T cell receptor (beta chain) stems from a study of T cell responses to AZD1222 COVID-19 vaccine. Study-level points and caveats: White British people made up most donors, females outnumbered males, and clonal diversity was possibly underestimated.

Turning to this clone: Its antigen is unidentified.

TCRdb's table, derived via immunoSEQ multiplex PCR, lists solely in-frame clones and lacks some. The sample lists over 120,000 clones, 93% occurring once. CDR1 and CDR2 (germline): LNHDA, SQIVND (reference sequence). The CDR3 is made up of 13 amino acids. V was pared by 7 bases and J by 4 bases, with 11 bases between. The rearrangement links TRBV19 to TRBJ1-5; D unresolved. Sequences were derived from peripheral blood, sampled on day 0 of AZD1222 vaccination. The source of this sequence is an adult in good health. The CDR3 nucleotides read TGTGCCAGTAACGACGGGCCTAATCAGCCCCAGCATTTT. Protein sequence: CASNDGPNQPQHF. The variable domain in full, completed from reference TRBV19 and TRBJ1-5, reads DGGITQSPKYLFRKEGQNVTLSCEQNLNHDAMYWYRQDPGQGLRLIYYSQIVNDFQKGDIAEGYSVSREKKESFPLTVTSAQKNPTAFYLCASNDGPNQPQHFGDGTRLSIL.